These 2 T cell receptor beta chains were sequenced from one sample in a study of blood T cells in healthy people across ages. Using a J-beta primer mix together with a sample-barcoded 5' primer, a second PCR was run for roughly 6 to 11 cycles. TCRdb reanalysed the 5' RACE reads using MiXCR and keeps one entry per CDR3 protein. The sample holds hundreds of thousands of distinct CDR3 sequences, 45% to 50% seen once. The sequenced material came from blood. All receptors come from a woman aged 55-70 years in good health.

Notes on this clonotype: A read error is possible here, since a much larger clone lies one base away. The chain carries TRBV12-3 or TRBV12-4 and TRBJ2-7; 7 bases fit TRBD1. Trimming cost V 5 bases and J 0 bases; bases outside gene matches: 4. The CDR3 spans 14 residues. The CDR3 sequence: CASSVGGRSYEQYF. The CDR3 region has the DNA TGTGCCAGCAGTGTAGGGGGCCGCTCCTACGAGCAGTACTTC.

The chain links TRBV20-1 to TRBJ1-1, with D perhaps TRBD1 (6 bases). With 3 bases removed from V and 1 base from J, the gap between germline ends came to 9 bases. The CDR3 totals 13 residues. Germline CDR1 DFQATT, CDR2 SNEGSKA (reference sequence). CDR3 residues: CSASSGANTEAFF. CDR3 DNA: TGCAGTGCTAGTTCGGGGGCGAACACTGAAGCTTTCTTT.